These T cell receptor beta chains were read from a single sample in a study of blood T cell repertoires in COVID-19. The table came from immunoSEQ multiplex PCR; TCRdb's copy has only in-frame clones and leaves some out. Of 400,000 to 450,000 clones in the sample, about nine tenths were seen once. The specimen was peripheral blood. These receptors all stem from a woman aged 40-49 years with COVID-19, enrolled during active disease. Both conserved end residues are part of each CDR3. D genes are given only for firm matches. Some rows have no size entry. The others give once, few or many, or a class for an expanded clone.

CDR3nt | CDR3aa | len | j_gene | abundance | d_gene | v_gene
TGTGCCAGCAGCTTAGCGCGGGGTACAGGACAAGAGACCCAGTACTTC | CASSLARGTGQETQYF | 16 | TRBJ2-5 | - | - | TRBV7-8
TGCGCCAGCAGCTTGGGCCGACAGGACTATGGCTACACCTTC | CASSLGRQDYGYTF | 14 | TRBJ1-2 | - | - | TRBV5-1
TGTGCCAGCAGCTCCTCCGGGACAGGCTACGAGCAGTACTTC | CASSSSGTGYEQYF | 14 | TRBJ2-7 | - | TRBD1 | TRBV7-3
TGTGCCACCAGCGGGTACAGGGGGGGTCCAGATACGCAGTATTTT | CATSGYRGGPDTQYF | 15 | TRBJ2-3 | - | - | TRBV15
TGTGCCAGCAGCCAAGTCCGGACTAGCGGGGGGTACTACCACACAGATACGCAGTATTTT | CASSQVRTSGGYYHTDTQYF | 20 | TRBJ2-3 | - | TRBD2 | TRBV4-2
TGTGCCATCAGTGAGTCGATAGGGGTAGAGACCCAGTACTTC | CAISESIGVETQYF | 14 | TRBJ2-5 | - | - | TRBV10-3
TGTGCCAGCACCCTTCGGCAACAGGGGTCTAATGAAAAACTGTTTTTT | CASTLRQQGSNEKLFF | 16 | TRBJ1-4 | - | TRBD1 | TRBV11-2
TGTGCCAGCAGCTCACAAGGGGGGGGCTGGAACTACGAGCAGTACTTC | CASSSQGGGWNYEQYF | 16 | TRBJ2-7 | - | - | TRBV7-2
TGTGCCAGCAGTTACCTGGACAGTGTCTTTTCTGGGGCCAACGTCCCGACTTTC | CASSYLDSVFSGANVPTF | 18 | TRBJ2-6 | - | - | TRBV27
TGCGCCAGCAGCGATAGCGGCTCCTACAATGAGCAGTTCTTC | CASSDSGSYNEQFF | 14 | TRBJ2-1 | - | - | TRBV5-1
TGTGCCAGCAGTCCTTGGACAGCTCAGGATACGCAGTATTTT | CASSPWTAQDTQYF | 14 | TRBJ2-3 | - | - | TRBV28
TGTGCCAGCAGCCGAACACAGAACACTGAAGCTTTCTTT | CASSRTQNTEAFF | 13 | TRBJ1-1 | - | - | TRBV7-8
TGTGCCACCAGTGAACCCGGGGGTCAAGAGACCCAGTACTTC | CATSEPGGQETQYF | 14 | TRBJ2-5 | - | - | TRBV24-1
TGTGCCAGTAGTACCCAGGGGAATCAGCCCCAGCATTTT | CASSTQGNQPQHF | 13 | TRBJ1-5 | - | - | TRBV19
TGTGCCAGCAGCCAGGACCGGGGCTACGAGCAGTACTTC | CASSQDRGYEQYF | 13 | TRBJ2-7 | - | - | TRBV7-9
TGTGCCAGCAGTGACCGGGACAGGGGGAGTGTCCTGACTTTC | CASSDRDRGSVLTF | 14 | TRBJ2-6 | - | TRBD1 | TRBV6-4
TGTGCCAGCAGCCTTATAAGGCTAGCGGGAAAGGGGTACCAAGAGACCCAGTACTTC | CASSLIRLAGKGYQETQYF | 19 | TRBJ2-5 | - | TRBD2 | TRBV3-1/TRBV3-2
TGTGCCAGCAACATGGGCAGGGTTATGGGAAGGGGCTACACCTTC | CASNMGRVMGRGYTF | 15 | TRBJ1-2 | once | - | TRBV21-1
TGTGCCAGCAGCGTAGGACTAATCACAGATACGCAGTATTTT | CASSVGLITDTQYF | 14 | TRBJ2-3 | - | - | TRBV7-3
TGTGCCAGCAGGGAGGCAGGATCTTACACTGAAGCTTTCTTT | CASREAGSYTEAFF | 14 | TRBJ1-1 | - | - | TRBV28
TGTGCCAGCAGCCCAGGGGCCACGAGCACTGAAGCTTTCTTT | CASSPGATSTEAFF | 14 | TRBJ1-1 | - | - | TRBV27
TGTGCCAGCAGCGGTTGGGGGCGGGGGGCCTCCTACAATGAGCAGTTCTTC | CASSGWGRGASYNEQFF | 17 | TRBJ2-1 | - | TRBD2 | TRBV27
TGCAGTGCTAGTATTCGTGCGGTCGGGACCCCACCCGCTAGCGAGTGCACAGATACGCAGTATTTT | CSASIRAVGTPPASECTDTQYF | 22 | TRBJ2-3 | - | - | TRBV20-1
TGTGCCAGCAGCTTATCTCCCCAGGGGGGCTACACCTTC | CASSLSPQGGYTF | 13 | TRBJ1-2 | - | - | TRBV5-4
TGCAGCGCCACGGTGGGGCAACGGGGCTACACCTTC | CSATVGQRGYTF | 12 | TRBJ1-2 | - | - | TRBV29-1
TGTGCCAGCAGCTTAGAAGGCGGGAATTTCCCCTACGAGCAGTACTTC | CASSLEGGNFPYEQYF | 16 | TRBJ2-7 | - | - | TRBV7-2
TGTGCCAGCAGCAACCCCACTAGCGGGAGGGTAAACTACGAGCAGTACTTC | CASSNPTSGRVNYEQYF | 17 | TRBJ2-7 | - | - | TRBV21-1
TGTGCCAGCACCCTGGACACAGGCAATCAGCCCCAGCATTTT | CASTLDTGNQPQHF | 14 | TRBJ1-5 | - | - | TRBV2
TGTGCCAGCAGTACCGACAGGGGAGTGAATTCACCCCTCCACTTT | CASSTDRGVNSPLHF | 15 | TRBJ1-6 | - | TRBD1 | TRBV6-5
TGTGCCAGCAGCTTAGAGAGGGGGGGAGGAACTGAAGCTTTCTTT | CASSLERGGGTEAFF | 15 | TRBJ1-1 | - | - | TRBV7-2
TGTGCCAGCAGCTATGGGACTAGCGGGATTTACGAGCAGTACTTC | CASSYGTSGIYEQYF | 15 | TRBJ2-7 | - | TRBD2 | TRBV14
TGTGCCAGCAGAAACCGATCCAGGGGATGGTTCGGTGCGGACACTGAAGCTTTCTTT | CASRNRSRGWFGADTEAFF | 19 | TRBJ1-1 | - | - | TRBV27
TGTGCCACCAGTGATTCCCGCAGGGCGACAGATACGCAGTATTTT | CATSDSRRATDTQYF | 15 | TRBJ2-3 | - | - | TRBV24-1
TGTGCCAGCAGCGTAGGGACAGGGAACAATGAGCAGTTCTTC | CASSVGTGNNEQFF | 14 | TRBJ2-1 | - | TRBD1 | TRBV9
TGTGCCAGTAGTATAGGGGGCGCAAGCCCCGGGGAGACCCAGTACTTC | CASSIGGASPGETQYF | 16 | TRBJ2-5 | - | - | TRBV19
TGTGCTAGTGGTTTAGGAGTCCCGAACACTGAAGCTTTCTTT | CASGLGVPNTEAFF | 14 | TRBJ1-1 | - | - | TRBV12-5
TGCGCCAGCAGCTTCAGGAGCGGGAGGGTTGAGCAGTACTTC | CASSFRSGRVEQYF | 14 | TRBJ2-7 | - | TRBD2 | TRBV5-1
TGTGCCAGCAGTGCCGGGACAGGGGGTAATTCACCCCTCCACTTT | CASSAGTGGNSPLHF | 15 | TRBJ1-6 | many | TRBD1 | TRBV6-4
TGTGCCAGCAGGCCGGGAGGGCGAGACACCGGGGAGCTGTTTTTT | CASRPGGRDTGELFF | 15 | TRBJ2-2 | - | TRBD2 | TRBV28
TGTGCCAGCAGCCAAGATCCTGGCGGACTAGCGTCTGGGGCCAACGTCCTGACTTTC | CASSQDPGGLASGANVLTF | 19 | TRBJ2-6 | - | TRBD2 | TRBV3-1/TRBV3-2
TGTGCCAGCAGCTTAGCCGGGATTGGCCCTGACAATGAGCAGTTCTTC | CASSLAGIGPDNEQFF | 16 | TRBJ2-1 | - | - | TRBV11-3
TGTGCCTGGATGCCTAGCGGGGGGTTTGGTAATGAGCAGTTCTTC | CAWMPSGGFGNEQFF | 15 | TRBJ2-1 | - | TRBD2 | TRBV30
TGCGCCAGCAGCCAAGAGCCGCCACCCGGGGAAGTGATTGCCTTC | CASSQEPPPGEVIAF | 15 | TRBJ1-2 | - | - | TRBV4-3
TGTGCCAGCAGCCCGGGGACAGCTTTAGGAAACACCATATATTTT | CASSPGTALGNTIYF | 15 | TRBJ1-3 | - | TRBD1 | TRBV5-4
TGCGCCAGCAGCCCCGACAGGCTATATGGCTACACCTTC | CASSPDRLYGYTF | 13 | TRBJ1-2 | few | - | TRBV5-1
TGTGCCAGCAGCTCCCCTAGACGGAGACAGGGGAACTACGAGCAGTACTTC | CASSSPRRRQGNYEQYF | 17 | TRBJ2-7 | - | TRBD1 | TRBV11-2
TGCGCCAGCAGCCAAGTCTCTTCAGGGGGAACTGAAGCTTTCTTT | CASSQVSSGGTEAFF | 15 | TRBJ1-1 | once | TRBD1 | TRBV4-1
TGTGCCAGTAGTCAAGGCGGGGGCCAGACTGAAGCTTTCTTT | CASSQGGGQTEAFF | 14 | TRBJ1-1 | - | - | TRBV19
TGTGCCAGTAGTATTGACAGTGTCTATGGCTACACCTTC | CASSIDSVYGYTF | 13 | TRBJ1-2 | - | - | TRBV19
TGTGCCAGTAGTCTATCTAGCGGGAGGGGGTGGAGGGGTGAGCAGTTCTTC | CASSLSSGRGWRGEQFF | 17 | TRBJ2-1 | - | TRBD2 | TRBV19